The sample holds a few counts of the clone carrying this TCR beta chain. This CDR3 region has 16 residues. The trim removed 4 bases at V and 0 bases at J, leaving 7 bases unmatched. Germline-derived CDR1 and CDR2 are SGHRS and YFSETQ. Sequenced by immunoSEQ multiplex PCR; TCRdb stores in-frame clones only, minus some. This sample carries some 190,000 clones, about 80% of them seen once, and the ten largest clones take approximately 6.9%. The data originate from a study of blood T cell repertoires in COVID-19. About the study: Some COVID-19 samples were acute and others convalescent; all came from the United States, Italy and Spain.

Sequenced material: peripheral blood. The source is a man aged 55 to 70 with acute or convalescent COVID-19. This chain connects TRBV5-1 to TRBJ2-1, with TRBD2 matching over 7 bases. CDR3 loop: CASSVSGYSSYNEQFF. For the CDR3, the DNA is TGCGCCAGCAGCGTTAGCGGGTATAGCTCCTACAATGAGCAGTTCTTC.